These 5 T cell receptor beta chains originate from one sample sequenced in a study of vaccination and CD4 T cells after COVID-19. Cultured CD4+ T cell DNA was sequenced using the Oncomine TCR Beta short-read assay. TCRdb itself ran the PCR reads through MiXCR, one entry per CDR3 protein. In the table there are approximately 4,000 distinct CDR3 sequences, roughly 38% of which are singletons. No antigens are known for them. As for treatment: roughly nine-day PBMC culture with coronavirus spike peptide pools or control peptides (ViraFEST assay). The sequenced sample was CD4+ T cells from blood, cultured in vitro. The receptors come from a human donor who had recovered from COVID-19.

The chain couples TRBV7-8 to TRBJ1-1; TRBD1 matches 8 bases. Germline V gives CDR1 SGHVS, CDR2 FQNEAQ. V lost 4 bases, J lost 4 bases, and 11 bases stayed unmatched. This CDR3 has 16 amino acids. The CDR3 sequence is CASSSIYRGGFTEAFF. The CDR3 nucleotides are TGTGCCAGCAGCTCCATTTACAGGGGGGGGTTCACTGAAGCTTTCTTT.

The rearrangement joins TRBV6-1 to TRBJ2-7, with 11 positions matching TRBD2. There are 15 residues in the CDR3. The germline gives CDR1 MNHNS, CDR2 SASEGT. Trimming at V came to 6 bases and at J to 7 bases, leaving 11 bases not matched to a gene. CDR3 protein: CASSLAGGRNHEQYF. The CDR3 coding sequence is TGTGCCAGCAGCCTAGCGGGAGGCCGGAATCATGAGCAGTACTTC.

This clonotype is deemed medium-sized. The rearrangement links TRBV2 to TRBJ2-3; TRBD2 aligns across 10 bases. Germline CDR1 reads SNHLY; CDR2 reads FYNNEI. The CDR3 sequence is 15 residues long. The J segment lost 2 bases and the V segment lost 4 bases, leaving 3 bases of the junction unmatched. The CDR3 region has the DNA TGTGCCAGCAGTGTTAGCGGGGGGTACACAGATACGCAGTATTTT. Translation: CASSVSGGYTDTQYF.

This clonotype qualifies as large. Germline is not matched at one junction end, which may reflect a read error. This CDR3 is CASSFGRGSGETQYF. The CDR3, as DNA: TGTGCTAGCAGCTTTGGCAGGGGGTCGGGCGAGACCCAGTACTTC. The rearrangement uses TRBV7-7 and TRBJ2-5, with 7 bases that match TRBD1. The CDR3 covers 15 residues. CDR1 and CDR2 from the germline V gene are SSHAT and FNYEAQ (reference sequence).

Turning to this clonotype: This may arise from a read error, as a much more abundant clone is one base away. The CDR3 carries no conserved terminal phenylalanine or tryptophan, so it likely arises from a read error. The CDR3 bases are TGTGCCAGCAGTAAGGGACAGGGGAAAGGAGAGACCCAGTACTCC. The encoded protein is CASSKGQGKGETQYS. The rearrangement uses TRBV25-1 and TRBJ2-5, with TRBD1 identical over 10 bases. The CDR3 is 15 amino acids. Germline CDR1 and CDR2: MGHDK and SYGVNS. The J segment lost 4 bases and the V segment lost 5 bases, leaving 7 bases of the junction unmatched.